The present T cell receptor beta chain was sequenced within a study of blood T cell repertoires in COVID-19. The ends lost 6 bases at V and 6 bases at J; junction bases unmatched: 5. The CDR3 extends over 13 amino acids. CDR1 is MNHEY, CDR2 SVGAGI, per germline. Here immunoSEQ multiplex PCR was the method, and the copy in TCRdb shows in-frame clones only, minus some. This sample has about 31,000 clones; more than 70% occur once, and the top ten carry about 0.55%. Sequencing was performed on peripheral blood. The rearrangement uses TRBV6-5 and TRBJ2-3; 8 nucleotides match TRBD2. The receptor was derived from a woman in her forties with active or convalescent COVID-19. The CDR3 bases are TGTGCCAGCAGGGGCGGGGGGTTGGATACGCAGTATTTT. Amino acids: CASRGGGLDTQYF.